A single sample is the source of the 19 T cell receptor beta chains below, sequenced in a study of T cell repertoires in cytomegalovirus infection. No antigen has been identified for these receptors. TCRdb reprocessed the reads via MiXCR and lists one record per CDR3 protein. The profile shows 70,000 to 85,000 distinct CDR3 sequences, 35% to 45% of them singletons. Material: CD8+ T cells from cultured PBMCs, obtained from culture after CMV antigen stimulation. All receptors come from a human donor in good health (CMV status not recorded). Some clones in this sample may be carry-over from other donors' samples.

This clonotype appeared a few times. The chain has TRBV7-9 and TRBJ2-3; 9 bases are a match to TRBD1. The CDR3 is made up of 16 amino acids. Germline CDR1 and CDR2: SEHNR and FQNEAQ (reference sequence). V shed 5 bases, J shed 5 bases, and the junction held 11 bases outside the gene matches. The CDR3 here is CASSRWDRDLIDTQYF. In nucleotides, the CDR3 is TGTGCCAGCAGCCGATGGGACAGGGATTTGATAGATACGCAGTATTTT.

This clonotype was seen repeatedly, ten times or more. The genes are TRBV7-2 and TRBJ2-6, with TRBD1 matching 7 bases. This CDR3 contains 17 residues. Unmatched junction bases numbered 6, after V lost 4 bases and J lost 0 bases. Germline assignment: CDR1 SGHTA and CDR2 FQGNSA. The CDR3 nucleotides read TGTGCCAGCAGCTGGACGGGACAGCACTCTGGGGCCAACGTCCTGACTTTC. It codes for CASSWTGQHSGANVLTF. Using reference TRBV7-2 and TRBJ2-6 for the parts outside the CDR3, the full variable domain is GAGVSQSPSNKVTEKGKDVELRCDPISGHTALYWYRQSLGQGLEFLIYFQGNSAPDKSGLPSDRFSAERTGGSVSTLTIQRTQQEDSAVYLCASSWTGQHSGANVLTFGAGSRLTVL.

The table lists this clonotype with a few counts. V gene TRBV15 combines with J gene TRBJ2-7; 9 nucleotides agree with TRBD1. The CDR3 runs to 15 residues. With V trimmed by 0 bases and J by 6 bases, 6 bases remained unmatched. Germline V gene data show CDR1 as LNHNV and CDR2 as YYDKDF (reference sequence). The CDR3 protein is CATSRDSGTGTEQYF. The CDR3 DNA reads TGTGCCACCAGCAGAGATTCCGGGACAGGGACCGAGCAGTACTTC.

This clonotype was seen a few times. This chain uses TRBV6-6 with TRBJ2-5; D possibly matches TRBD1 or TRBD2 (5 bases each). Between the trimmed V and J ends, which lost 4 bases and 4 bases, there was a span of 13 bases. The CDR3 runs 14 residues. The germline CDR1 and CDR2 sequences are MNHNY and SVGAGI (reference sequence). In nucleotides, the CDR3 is TGTGCCAGCAGTTTAGGGGTACGGGGAGAGACCCAGTACTTC. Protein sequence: CASSLGVRGETQYF.

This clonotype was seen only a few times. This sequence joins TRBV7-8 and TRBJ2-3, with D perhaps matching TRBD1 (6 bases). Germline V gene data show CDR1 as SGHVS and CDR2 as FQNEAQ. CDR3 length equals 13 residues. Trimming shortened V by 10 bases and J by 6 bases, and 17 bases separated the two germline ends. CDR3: CATQYRELDTQYF. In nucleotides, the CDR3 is TGTGCCACCCAATACAGGGAATTGGATACGCAGTATTTT.

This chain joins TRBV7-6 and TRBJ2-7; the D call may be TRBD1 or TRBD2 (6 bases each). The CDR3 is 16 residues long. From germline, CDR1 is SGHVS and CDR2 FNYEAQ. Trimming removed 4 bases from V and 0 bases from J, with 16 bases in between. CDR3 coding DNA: TGTGCCAGCAGCTCTCCCCGGGGGCTTAGCTCCTACGAGCAGTACTTC. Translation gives CASSSPRGLSSYEQYF. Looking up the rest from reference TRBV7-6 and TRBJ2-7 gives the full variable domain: GAGVSQSPRYKVTKRGQDVALRCDPISGHVSLYWYRQALGQGPEFLTYFNYEAQQDKSGLPNDRFSAERPEGSISTLTIQRTEQRDSAMYRCASSSPRGLSSYEQYFGPGTRLTVT.

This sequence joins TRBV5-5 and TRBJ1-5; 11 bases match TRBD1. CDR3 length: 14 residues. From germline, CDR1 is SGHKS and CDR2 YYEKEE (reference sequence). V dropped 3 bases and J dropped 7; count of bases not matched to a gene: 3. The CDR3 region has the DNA TGTGCCAGCAGCTGGACAGGGGGCGGGCAGCCCCAGCATTTT. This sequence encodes CASSWTGGGQPQHF. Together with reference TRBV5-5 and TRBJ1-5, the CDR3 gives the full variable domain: DAGVTQSPTHLIKTRGQQVTLRCSPISGHKSVSWYQQVLGQGPQFIFQYYEKEERGRGNFPDRFSARQFPNYSSELNVNALLLGDSALYLCASSWTGGGQPQHFGDGTRLSIL.

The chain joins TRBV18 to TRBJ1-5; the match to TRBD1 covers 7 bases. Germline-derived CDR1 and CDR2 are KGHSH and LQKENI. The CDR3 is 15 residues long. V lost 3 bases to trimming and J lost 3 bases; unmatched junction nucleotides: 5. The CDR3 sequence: CASSPQDRDNQPQHF. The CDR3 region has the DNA TGTGCCAGCTCACCCCAAGACAGGGACAATCAGCCCCAGCATTTT.

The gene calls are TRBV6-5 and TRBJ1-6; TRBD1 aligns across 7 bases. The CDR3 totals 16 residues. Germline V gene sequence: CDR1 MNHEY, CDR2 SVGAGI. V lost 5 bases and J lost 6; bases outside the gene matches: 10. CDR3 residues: CASSLTTGTFNSPLHF. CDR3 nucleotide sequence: TGTGCCAGCAGTCTAACGACAGGGACGTTTAATTCACCCCTCCACTTT.

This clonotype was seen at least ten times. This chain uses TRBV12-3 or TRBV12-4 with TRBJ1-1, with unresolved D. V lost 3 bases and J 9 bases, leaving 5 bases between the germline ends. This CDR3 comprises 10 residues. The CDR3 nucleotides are TGTGCCAGCAGTTTTGATCAAGCTTTCTTT. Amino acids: CASSFDQAFF.

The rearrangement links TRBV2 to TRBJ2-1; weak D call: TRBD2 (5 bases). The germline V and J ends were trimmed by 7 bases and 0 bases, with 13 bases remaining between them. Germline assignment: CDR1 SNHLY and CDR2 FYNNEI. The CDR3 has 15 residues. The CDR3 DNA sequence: TGTGCCAGCATGGAGGACCCAAGCTCCTACAATGAGCAGTTCTTC. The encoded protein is CASMEDPSSYNEQFF.

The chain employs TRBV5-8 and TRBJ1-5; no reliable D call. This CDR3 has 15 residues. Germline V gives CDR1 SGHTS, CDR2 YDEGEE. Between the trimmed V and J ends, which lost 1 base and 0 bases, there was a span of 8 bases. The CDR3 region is CASSLNVNSNQPQHF. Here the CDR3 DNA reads TGTGCCAGCAGCTTGAACGTGAATAGCAATCAGCCCCAGCATTTT.

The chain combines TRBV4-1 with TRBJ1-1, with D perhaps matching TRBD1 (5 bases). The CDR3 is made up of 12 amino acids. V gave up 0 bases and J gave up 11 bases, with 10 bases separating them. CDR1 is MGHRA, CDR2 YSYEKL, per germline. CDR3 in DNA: TGCGCCAGCAGCCAAGATGGGGGGACGGCTTTCTTT. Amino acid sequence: CASSQDGGTAFF.

CDR3 coding DNA: TGTGCCAGCAGCTTGGCCTCTGGGCCCCATGAGCAGTTCTTC. As protein: CASSLASGPHEQFF. The chain combines TRBV5-4 with TRBJ2-1; D is uncertain. V lost 0 bases, J lost 8 bases, and 12 bases lay in between. This CDR3 spans 14 amino acids. From germline, CDR1 is SGHNT and CDR2 YYREEE (reference sequence).

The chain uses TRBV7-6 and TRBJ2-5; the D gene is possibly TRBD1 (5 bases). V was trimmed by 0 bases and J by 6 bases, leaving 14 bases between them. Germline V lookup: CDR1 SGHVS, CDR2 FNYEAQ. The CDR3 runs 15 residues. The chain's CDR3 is CASSLAQGLGKTQYF. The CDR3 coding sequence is TGTGCCAGCAGCTTAGCGCAGGGATTGGGCAAGACCCAGTACTTC.

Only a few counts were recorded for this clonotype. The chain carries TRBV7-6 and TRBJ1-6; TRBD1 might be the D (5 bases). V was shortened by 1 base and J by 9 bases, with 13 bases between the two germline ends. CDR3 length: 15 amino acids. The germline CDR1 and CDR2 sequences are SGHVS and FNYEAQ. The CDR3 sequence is CASSLGDWGGSPLHF. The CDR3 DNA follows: TGTGCCAGCAGCTTAGGGGATTGGGGGGGTTCACCCCTCCACTTT.

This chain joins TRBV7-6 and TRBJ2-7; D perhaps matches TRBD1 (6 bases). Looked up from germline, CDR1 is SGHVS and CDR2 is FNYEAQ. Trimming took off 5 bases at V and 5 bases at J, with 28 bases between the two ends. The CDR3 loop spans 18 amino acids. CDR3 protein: CASSTSNRVTPVGDEQYF. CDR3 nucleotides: TGTGCCAGCAGCACGTCCAACAGGGTAACCCCCGTTGGGGACGAGCAGTACTTC.

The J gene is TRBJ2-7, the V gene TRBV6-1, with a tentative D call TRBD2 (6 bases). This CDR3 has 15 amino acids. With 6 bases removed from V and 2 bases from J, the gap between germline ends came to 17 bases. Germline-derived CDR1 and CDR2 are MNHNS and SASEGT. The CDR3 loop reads CASSAFSGDTYEQYF. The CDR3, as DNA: TGTGCCAGCAGCGCCTTCTCGGGAGACACCTACGAGCAGTACTTC.

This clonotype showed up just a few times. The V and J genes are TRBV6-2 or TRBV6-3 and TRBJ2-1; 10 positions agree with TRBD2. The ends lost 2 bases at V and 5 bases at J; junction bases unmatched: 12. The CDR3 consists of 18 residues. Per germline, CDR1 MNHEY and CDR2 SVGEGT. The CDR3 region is CASSYSVPRTSGHNEQFF. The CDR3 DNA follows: TGTGCCAGCAGTTACAGCGTGCCTAGGACTAGCGGCCACAATGAGCAGTTCTTC.